One sample yielded the 8 T cell receptor beta chains listed below, sequenced in a study of molecular identifiers for immune sequencing clone quantification. Using its own MiXCR run on the PCR reads, TCRdb lists one record per CDR3 protein. This repertoire shows some 97,000 distinct CDR3 sequences, 20% to 25% found once; its top ten account for 0.85% to 1%. Specimen: naive CD8+ T cells from blood, with Jurkat cell RNA spiked in. Subset in this sample: FACS-sorted CD8+CD4-CCR7+CD45RA+ naive T cells. The receptors were gathered from a human donor in good health. Some libraries in this study had Jurkat cell RNA spiked in.

V and J are TRBV19 and TRBJ2-1; the D is unclear. CDR3 length equals 15 residues. V lost 3 bases, J lost 0 bases, and 9 bases lay in between. Germline V CDR1 and CDR2: LNHDA, SQIVND (reference sequence). As DNA, the CDR3 is TGTGCCAGTAGTATGGGCGGTAGCTCCTACAATGAGCAGTTCTTC. This gives the protein CASSMGGSSYNEQFF.

This clonotype was picked up many times. V gene TRBV29-1 combines with J gene TRBJ2-7; 7 positions match TRBD2. This CDR3 region has 15 residues. Germline CDR1 SQVTM, CDR2 ANQGSEA. V trimming: 4 bases; J trimming: 0 bases; junction bases outside the gene matches: 9. CDR3 loop: CSVVSAGKSSYEQYF. The CDR3 DNA is TGCAGCGTTGTTTCAGCGGGAAAGAGCTCCTACGAGCAGTACTTC.

This rearrangement joins TRBV27 to TRBJ2-5; 8 bases agree with TRBD1. J gave up 2 bases and V 4 bases, and 6 bases lay outside the gene matches. CDR3 length: 15 amino acids. CDR1 and CDR2 from the germline V gene are MNHEY and SMNVEV (reference sequence). Written as DNA, the CDR3 is TGTGCCAGCAGTTCCGGGACAGGACCTCAAGAGACCCAGTACTTC. It specifies CASSSGTGPQETQYF.

The chain has TRBV5-1 and TRBJ2-7; TRBD1 matches at 10 bases. The CDR3 runs to 13 residues. The germline V gene encodes CDR1 SGHRS and CDR2 YFSETQ. V trimming: 6 bases; J trimming: 9 bases; junction bases outside the gene matches: 9. CDR3 loop: CASTWTGGDGQYF. CDR3 coding DNA: TGCGCCAGCACTTGGACAGGGGGTGACGGGCAGTACTTC. Full variable domain (rest looked up from reference TRBV5-1 and TRBJ2-7): KAGVTQTPRYLIKTRGQQVTLSCSPISGHRSVSWYQQTPGQGLQFLFEYFSETQRNKGNFPGRFSGRQFSNSRSEMNVSTLELGDSALYLCASTWTGGDGQYFGPGTRLTVT.

In its sample, this clonotype was seen many times. The chain joins TRBV7-2 to TRBJ2-7, with 10 nucleotides matching TRBD2. Trimming at V came to 5 bases and at J to 6 bases, leaving 10 bases not matched to a gene. This CDR3 region has 15 residues. The V gene's germline CDR1 is SGHTA and CDR2 FQGNSA. The CDR3: CASSLWIAGGGEQYF. The CDR3 nucleotides are TGTGCCAGCAGCCTTTGGATAGCGGGGGGCGGCGAGCAGTACTTC. The full variable domain, rest sourced from reference TRBV7-2 and TRBJ2-7, is GAGVSQSPSNKVTEKGKDVELRCDPISGHTALYWYRQSLGQGLEFLIYFQGNSAPDKSGLPSDRFSAERTGGSVSTLTIQRTQQEDSAVYLCASSLWIAGGGEQYFGPGTRLTVT.

This clonotype was counted at least ten times. The J gene is TRBJ1-6, the V gene TRBV7-9; D gene unclear. From germline, CDR1 is SEHNR and CDR2 FQNEAQ (reference sequence). The length of the CDR3 is 14 residues. Trimming pared 5 bases from V and 10 bases from J, leaving 15 bases between. The DNA for the CDR3 is TGTGCCAGCAGCCTGGGATCCTCTAGCTCACCCCTCCACTTT. This translates into CASSLGSSSSPLHF.

This clonotype was recorded at least ten times. V is TRBV7-6 and J is TRBJ2-3; possibly TRBD1 or TRBD2 for D (6 bases each). CDR1 is SGHVS and CDR2 is FNYEAQ in the germline V gene. V lost 3 bases and J lost 2, with 9 bases in between. The CDR3 length is 14 residues. CDR3 in amino acids: CASSLGGHTDTQYF. The CDR3 nucleotides read TGTGCCAGCAGCTTGGGGGGACACACAGATACGCAGTATTTT.

Turning to this clonotype: The germline gene is not matched at one end of the junction; a read error may be the cause. This chain's CDR3 is CASGLWGQNEKLSF. CDR3 coding DNA: TGTGCTAGTGGTTTGTGGGGACAGAATGAAAAACTGTCTTTT. The chain is built from TRBV12-5 and TRBJ1-4, with TRBD1 matching over 7 bases. Per the germline V gene, CDR1 is LGHNT and CDR2 is FRNRAP. The CDR3 covers 14 residues.